The source of this T cell receptor (beta chain) is a study of shared clonotypes between healthy human individuals. Study-wide findings and caveats: Enrolling few donors narrowed the genetic and exposure-history diversity that was represented. Naive subsets generally had larger estimated richness than memory subsets.

Germline V lookup: CDR1 LGHNA, CDR2 YSLEER. V lost 1 base, J lost 4 bases, and 9 bases stayed unmatched. This CDR3 spans 17 amino acids. Naive CD8 cells lacked CD45RO and underwent positive selection for CCR7, leaving out terminally differentiated effector memory CD45RA+ cells. Notes on this clone: Its specificity is unknown.

Deep-level settings were used for running the assay. Sequencing used immunoSEQ multiplex PCR; TCRdb keeps in-frame clones, though not all of them. The sample has about 2 million clones, about 94% seen once. The sequence was obtained from a man aged 18 to 30 in good health. The sequenced sample was naive CD8+ T cells sorted from blood. This chain links TRBV4-3 with TRBJ2-3; TRBD2 matches 9 bases. The CDR3 is CASSQGYASGISDTQYF. In DNA, the CDR3 is TGCGCCAGCAGCCAAGGGTATGCTAGCGGGATTTCAGATACGCAGTATTTT.